Listed here are 24 T cell receptor beta chains from one sample, sequenced in a study of immune heterogeneity within non-small cell lung tumors. Template input was genomic DNA from bulk tumor (around 600 ng per sample). Multiple biopsies spaced far apart were taken from each primary tumor during surgery. Those enrolled were patients newly diagnosed with untreated non-small cell lung cancer and undergoing curative surgery. For the TCR beta CDR3, multiplex PCR with 32 V and 13 J primers performed the amplification. TCRdb re-analysed the multiplex PCR reads in MiXCR, keeping a single row per CDR3 protein. The sample includes over 5,500 distinct CDR3 sequences, under 25% of them seen just once. What was sequenced was lung tumor tissue. The receptor set was obtained from a man aged 70-80 years with non-small cell lung cancer.

The table lists this clonotype with a few counts. This sequence may be a read error, since a much larger clone differs from it by one base. This chain uses TRBV4-2 with TRBJ2-7; D is unclear. The ends were cut back, 7 bases at V and 3 bases at J, with 10 bases in the middle. The CDR3 is 12 residues long. Germline assignment: CDR1 LGHNA and CDR2 YNFKEQ. In DNA form, the CDR3 reads TGTGCCAGCAACCACGATCGCTACGAGCAGTACTTC. This gives the protein CASNHDRYEQYF.

This clonotype is medium-sized within its sample. The chain has TRBV24-1 and TRBJ1-3, with D hard to call. This CDR3 is built from 17 residues. Trimming shortened V by 8 bases and J by 1 base, and 20 bases separated the two germline ends. Germline loops: CDR1 KGHDR, CDR2 SFDVKD. CDR3 protein: CATNGPKGLISGNTIYF. CDR3 DNA: TGTGCCACCAACGGACCGAAGGGCCTTATTTCTGGAAACACCATATATTTT.

This clonotype was observed many times. V gene TRBV12-5 combines with J gene TRBJ1-4; D uncertain. Germline V lookup: CDR1 LGHNT, CDR2 FRNRAP. Trimming pared 2 bases from V and 8 bases from J, leaving 6 bases between. The CDR3 extends over 12 amino acids. CDR3 sequence reads: CASGLTQEKLFF. CDR3 bases: TGTGCTAGTGGTTTGACTCAAGAAAAACTGTTTTTT. The full variable domain, with the rest looked up from reference TRBV12-5 and TRBJ1-4, is DARVTQTPRHKVTEMGQEVTMRCQPILGHNTVFWYRQTMMQGLELLAYFRNRAPLDDSGMPKDRFSAEMPDATLATLKIQPSEPRDSAVYFCASGLTQEKLFFGSGTQLSVL.

By frequency in the sample, this clonotype is medium-sized (0.01 to 0.1%). CDR3 amino acids: CASSPNRGQVADTQYF. In nucleotides, the CDR3 is TGTGCCAGCAGCCCTAACAGGGGGCAGGTCGCAGATACGCAGTATTTT. This chain links TRBV7-6 with TRBJ2-3; 9 nucleotides align to TRBD1. The V gene end was trimmed by 5 bases and the J gene end by 4 bases; junction bases not matched to a gene: 10. Germline V gives CDR1 SGHVS, CDR2 FNYEAQ. CDR3 length: 16 amino acids.

This clonotype was recorded a few times. The gene calls are TRBV5-4 and TRBJ2-7, with TRBD1 identical over 11 bases. Germline V gene sequence: CDR1 SGHNT, CDR2 YYREEE (reference sequence). The CDR3 runs 15 residues. Germline trimming cut 3 bases from V and 3 bases from J; bases unmatched to any gene: 5. This chain's CDR3 is CASSSPGQGVYEQYF. The CDR3 DNA reads TGTGCCAGCAGCTCGCCGGGACAGGGGGTCTACGAGCAGTACTTC.

This clonotype was detected a few times. V gene TRBV7-9 combines with J gene TRBJ2-1; 8 nucleotides align to TRBD1. J lost 8 bases, V lost 3 bases, and 9 bases had no gene match. The CDR3 loop spans 15 amino acids. Germline V CDR1 and CDR2: SEHNR, FQNEAQ (reference sequence). CDR3 in DNA: TGTGCCAGCAGCTTCCGGGACAGGACTTTAGATGAGCAGTTCTTC. It yields the protein CASSFRDRTLDEQFF.

In its sample, this clonotype ranks as medium-sized (0.01 to 0.1%). The chain has TRBV12-3 or TRBV12-4 and TRBJ2-7, with TRBD2 identical over 7 bases. The CDR3 totals 14 residues. V gave up 8 bases and J gave up 0 bases; unmatched junction bases: 7. The CDR3 reads CASGQRDSSYEQYF. The CDR3 bases are TGTGCCAGCGGCCAGCGGGATTCCTCCTACGAGCAGTACTTC.

The table lists this clonotype with a few counts. V and J are TRBV10-3 and TRBJ1-6, with D hard to call. Germline CDR1 ENHRY, CDR2 SYGVKD. Deletions cut 0 bases from V and 9 bases from J, with 6 bases between. The CDR3 totals 13 residues. CDR3 in DNA: TGTGCCATCAGTGAGTCGAGAGGTTCACCCCTCCACTTT. This gives the protein CAISESRGSPLHF.

This clonotype was picked up a small number of times. This chain connects TRBV18 to TRBJ2-2; TRBD1 matches at 7 bases. The CDR3 spans 17 residues. Looked up from germline, CDR1 is KGHSH and CDR2 is LQKENI. V was pared by 9 bases and J by 1 base, with 14 bases of the junction left unmatched. CDR3 DNA: TGTGCCAGATCAGTAGGGGTGACAGGGAAGAACACCGGGGAGCTGTTTTTT. As protein: CARSVGVTGKNTGELFF.

By proportion, this clonotype is medium-sized (0.01 to 0.1%). The chain employs TRBV6-1 and TRBJ2-7, with 7 bases fitting TRBD2. V was pared by 6 bases and J by 6 bases, with 14 bases of the junction left unmatched. Germline assignment: CDR1 MNHNS and CDR2 SASEGT. This CDR3 comprises 15 residues. CDR3 protein: CASRINLAASGEQYF. CDR3 DNA: TGTGCCAGCAGAATAAACCTAGCGGCTTCGGGCGAGCAGTACTTC.

As for this clonotype: This CDR3 fails to terminate in the conserved phenylalanine or tryptophan, so it likely reflects a read error. The DNA is omitted, as the CDR3 cannot be located on it reliably, and the CDR3 follows TCRdb's listing. The chain is built from TRBV20-1 and TRBJ2-7. The CDR3 length equals 12 residues, ends included. CDR1 is DFQATT, CDR2 SNEGSKA, per germline (reference sequence). CDR3: CSARVGAYEQCL.

This clonotype counts as large. This sequence joins TRBV9 and TRBJ1-5, with D possibly TRBD1 on 5 matching bases. The V and J ends lost 3 bases and 5 bases respectively, with 9 bases between them. In germline, CDR1 is SGDLS, CDR2 YYNGEE. This CDR3 is built from 13 residues. CDR3 sequence (DNA): TGTGCCAGCAGCGGAGGGGATTATCAGCCCCAGCATTTT. Its translation: CASSGGDYQPQHF. Complete variable domain (other parts from reference TRBV9 and TRBJ1-5): DSGVTQTPKHLITATGQRVTLRCSPRSGDLSVYWYQQSLDQGLQFLIQYYNGEERAKGNILERFSAQQFPDLHSELNLSSLELGDSALYFCASSGGDYQPQHFGDGTRLSIL.

As concerns this clonotype: Just one base apart from a much larger clone, this may be a read error. The chain combines TRBV7-7 with TRBJ2-1, with D possibly matching TRBD2 (5 bases). CDR3 length equals 13 residues. Per germline, CDR1 SSHAT and CDR2 FNYEAQ (reference sequence). CDR3 loop: CASSFGLGNEQFF. The CDR3 coding sequence is TGTGCTAGCAGCTTCGGACTGGGGAATGAGCAGTTCTTC.

In its sample, this clonotype was seen many times. The gene calls are TRBV27 and TRBJ2-1; D remains ambiguous. Trimming left V 2 bases short and J 0 bases short, with 8 bases between. CDR3 size: 15 residues. Germline-derived CDR1 and CDR2 are MNHEY and SMNVEV (reference sequence). DNA for the CDR3: TGTGCCAGCAGTTTAGGGCCGGGCTCCTACAATGAGCAGTTCTTC. It encodes CASSLGPGSYNEQFF.

This clonotype was seen a handful of times. The J gene is TRBJ1-1, the V gene TRBV5-8, with D hard to call. V was shortened by 1 base and J by 0 bases, with 4 bases between the two germline ends. Germline assignment: CDR1 SGHTS and CDR2 YDEGEE. The CDR3 spans 13 residues. Here the CDR3 DNA reads TGTGCCAGCAGCTTGAGGATGAACACTGAAGCTTTCTTT. It specifies CASSLRMNTEAFF. The whole variable domain, filled in from reference TRBV5-8 and TRBJ1-1, reads EAGVTQSPTHLIKTRGQQATLRCSPISGHTSVYWYQQALGLGLQFLLWYDEGEERNRGNFPPRFSGRQFPNYSSELNVNALELEDSALYLCASSLRMNTEAFFGQGTRLTVV.

J is TRBJ2-7 and V is TRBV7-2; the D is unclear. Germline-derived CDR1 and CDR2 are SGHTA and FQGNSA. The CDR3 has 15 amino acids. V was shortened by 2 bases and J by 0 bases, with 11 bases between the two germline ends. The CDR3 loop reads CASSLRWASSYEQYF. In nucleotides, the CDR3 is TGTGCCAGCAGCTTACGGTGGGCGAGCTCCTACGAGCAGTACTTC.

This clonotype rates as medium-sized. This chain connects TRBV6-4 to TRBJ2-1, with a weak D call TRBD2 (6 bases). Trimming pared 3 bases from V and 8 bases from J, leaving 14 bases between. Per germline, CDR1 MRHNA and CDR2 SNTAGT. CDR3 length equals 14 residues. CDR3 loop: CASSEGLVSDEQFF. The CDR3 DNA reads TGTGCCAGCAGTGAGGGACTTGTATCCGATGAGCAGTTCTTC.

The sample holds many counts of this clonotype. CDR3 protein: CASSEALAYTDTQYF. The DNA of the CDR3 is TGTGCCAGCAGTGAAGCGCTGGCGTACACAGATACGCAGTATTTT. The chain uses TRBV6-1 and TRBJ2-3; D ambiguous. Per the germline V gene, CDR1 is MNHNS and CDR2 is SASEGT. The ends were cut back, 0 bases at V and 2 bases at J, with 9 bases in the middle. The CDR3 spans 15 residues.

This rearrangement joins TRBV5-6 to TRBJ2-1; 8 bases are shared with TRBD1. V lost 0 bases to trimming and J lost 0 bases; unmatched junction nucleotides: 11. The germline V gene encodes CDR1 SGHDT and CDR2 YYEEEE. This CDR3 has 19 amino acids. CDR3 DNA: TGTGCCAGCAGCTTGGAAGGGACAGGCGCCCTGAGCTCCTACAATGAGCAGTTCTTC. It is translated as CASSLEGTGALSSYNEQFF.

This clonotype is labeled as medium-sized. The J gene is TRBJ2-7, the V gene TRBV28; no clear D. CDR1 is MDHEN and CDR2 is SYDVKM in the germline V gene. V was cut by 6 bases and J by 0 bases, with 15 bases left in between. The CDR3 is 15 residues long. CDR3 sequence reads: CASRPSTRFSYEQYF. The DNA of the CDR3 is TGTGCCAGCAGGCCTAGTACGCGCTTCTCCTACGAGCAGTACTTC. The entire variable domain, with the rest obtained from reference TRBV28 and TRBJ2-7, is as follows: DVKVTQSSRYLVKRTGEKVFLECVQDMDHENMFWYRQDPGLGLRLIYFSYDVKMKEKGDIPEGYSVSREKKERFSLILESASTNQTSMYLCASRPSTRFSYEQYFGPGTRLTVT.

By sample share, this clonotype is medium-sized (0.01 to 0.1%). The CDR3 sequence is CASRSPGSTDTQYF. The DNA of the CDR3 is TGTGCCAGCAGAAGTCCGGGGTCCACAGATACGCAGTATTTT. This sequence joins TRBV28 and TRBJ2-3, with D tentatively TRBD2 (5 bases). V was clipped by 6 bases and J by 2 bases, with 12 bases between them. Per germline, CDR1 MDHEN and CDR2 SYDVKM. The CDR3 covers 14 residues.

The sample holds many counts of this clonotype. The V call is TRBV5-1, the J call TRBJ1-1; D gene ambiguous. The CDR3 loop spans 16 amino acids. V lost 0 bases to trimming and J lost 0 bases, with 12 bases between them. Per the germline V gene, CDR1 is SGHRS and CDR2 is YFSETQ. The CDR3 is CASSLGGFPLNTEAFF. DNA for the CDR3: TGCGCCAGCAGCTTGGGAGGGTTCCCCCTGAACACTGAAGCTTTCTTT.

Many counts were recorded for this clonotype. This chain links TRBV7-9 with TRBJ2-5, with 7 bases lining up with TRBD2. The CDR3 totals 16 residues. J gave up 2 bases and V 5 bases, and 11 bases lay outside the gene matches. Germline values: CDR1 SEHNR, CDR2 FQNEAQ (reference sequence). The CDR3 bases are TGTGCCAGCAGCCCGTGGGGCGGGGGAGATCAAGAGACCCAGTACTTC. Translated, it gives CASSPWGGGDQETQYF.

On this clonotype: This may come from a read error, since a much larger clone is one base off. The chain links TRBV5-4 to TRBJ1-2; tentative D call: TRBD1 (5 bases). This CDR3 has 15 amino acids. The V gene lost 2 bases and the J gene lost 5 bases, with 16 bases spanning the gap. Germline V gene lookup returns CDR1 SGHNT and CDR2 YYREEE (reference sequence). DNA for the CDR3: TGTGCCAGCAGCTTCGATCTGACAGAGGCTTATGGCTACACCTTC. Amino acids: CASSFDLTEAYGYTF. The full variable domain, rest sourced from reference TRBV5-4 and TRBJ1-2, is ETGVTQSPTHLIKTRGQQVTLRCSSQSGHNTVSWYQQALGQGPQFIFQYYREEENGRGNFPPRFSGLQFPNYSSELNVNALELDDSALYLCASSFDLTEAYGYTFGSGTRLTVV.